The rows below give T cell receptor beta chains drawn from one sample of a study of blood T cell repertoires in COVID-19. The repertoire was sequenced with immunoSEQ multiplex PCR; TCRdb's copy has only in-frame clones and lacks some. The table has tens of thousands of clones, roughly 76% seen once. Sequencing was carried out using peripheral blood. The receptors originated from a woman between 70 and 85 years old with acute or convalescent COVID-19. Both conserved end residues are part of each CDR3. The order of the fields is CDR3 DNA, CDR3 protein, V gene, D gene, J gene, clone size. A D gene is named only where the DNA matches it firmly. Some rows have no size entry. The others give once, few or many, or a class for an expanded clone.

TGTGCCATCAGTGAGTCACAGGGTAATCATGGCTACACCTTC,CAISESQGNHGYTF,TRBV10-3,.,TRBJ1-2,.
TGTGCTAGCAGCGCCGCGGGAGTAGGTCCAGATACGCAGTATTTT,CASSAAGVGPDTQYF,TRBV7-7,TRBD2,TRBJ2-3,once
TGTGCCAGCGGTACAGGGGTATCGACTCAGCCCCAGCATTTT,CASGTGVSTQPQHF,TRBV2,TRBD1,TRBJ1-5,once
TGTGCCAGCAGTCAGACTAGCGTTTTGAACACCGGGGAGCTGTTTTTT,CASSQTSVLNTGELFF,TRBV5-5,TRBD2,TRBJ2-2,.
TGCGCCAGCAGTTCAGGCCTCCTATCCGGAAACACCATATATTTT,CASSSGLLSGNTIYF,TRBV5-1,.,TRBJ1-3,.
TGTGCCAGCAGCCGCCAAGCAGGGGGGTATGGCTACACCTTC,CASSRQAGGYGYTF,TRBV7-2,TRBD1,TRBJ1-2,.
TGTGCCAGCAGCTTAGCGGGCAGGGGCTATGGCTACACCTTC,CASSLAGRGYGYTF,TRBV7-2,.,TRBJ1-2,.
TGTGCCAGTAGTATAGATGGAGGGAGGGAAGCTTTCTTT,CASSIDGGREAFF,TRBV19,.,TRBJ1-1,.
TGTGCCAGCACCCCCTCCCCAGGTTGGTCTGTCTACGAGCAGTACTTC,CASTPSPGWSVYEQYF,TRBV28,.,TRBJ2-7,.
TGTGCCAGCAGCTTAGATCCTAGCAGAAACAATGAGCAGTTCTTC,CASSLDPSRNNEQFF,TRBV7-2,.,TRBJ2-1,.
TGCAGCACACTTCCGCTAGCGGGGGACCACAATGAGCAGTTCTTC,CSTLPLAGDHNEQFF,TRBV29-1,TRBD2,TRBJ2-1,once
TGTGCCAGCAGCTTACCTAGCCTGGACGAGCAGTACTTC,CASSLPSLDEQYF,TRBV7-8,.,TRBJ2-7,.
TGTGCCAGTAGTATAACGGGTTTTACTGGCTACACCTTC,CASSITGFTGYTF,TRBV19,.,TRBJ1-2,.
TGTGCCAGCACTAGCGGGGGGGCCGAAGATACGCAGTATTTT,CASTSGGAEDTQYF,TRBV28,TRBD2,TRBJ2-3,few
TGTGCCAGCAGTTTCAACAGCTACTATGGCTACACCTTC,CASSFNSYYGYTF,TRBV12-3/TRBV12-4,.,TRBJ1-2,few
TGTGCCACCCGGGCCCGGACAGGGGCCGAAACACCCCTCCACTTT,CATRARTGAETPLHF,TRBV28,TRBD1,TRBJ1-6,.
TGTGCCATCGGAGGGCTAGCGGGAGGGTCGCACAATGAGCAGTTCTTC,CAIGGLAGGSHNEQFF,TRBV10-3,TRBD2,TRBJ2-1,once
TGTGCCAGCAGTCCGGACAGGGAGATATATGGCTACACCTTC,CASSPDREIYGYTF,TRBV6-6,TRBD1,TRBJ1-2,.